Listed below are T cell receptor beta chains from one sample, sequenced in a study of T-cell memory formation after mild COVID-19. A single record per CDR3 protein comes from TCRdb applying MiXCR to the 5' RACE reads. The sample carries over 120,000 distinct CDR3 sequences, about 23% recorded once. The specimen sequenced was PBMCs or a T cell subset sorted from them (not recorded which). Source of these receptors: an adult woman who had mild COVID-19 (a few samples of this study predate the infection). Cell type and time point are not known. Each CDR3 is given with its conserved first and last residue. Fields, in order: J gene, D gene, V gene, clone size, CDR3 protein, CDR3 DNA. D genes are given only for firm matches. Rows give clone size only sometimes, using once, few, many, or a class for an expanded clone.

TRBJ2-2	NA	TRBV7-8	few	CASSPLEGANTGELFF	TGTGCCAGCAGCCCCCTGGAGGGTGCGAACACCGGGGAGCTGTTTTTT
TRBJ1-2	NA	TRBV12-3/TRBV12-4	NA	CASSPRGLYGYTF	TGTGCCAGCAGTCCCAGGGGACTCTATGGCTACACCTTC
TRBJ1-1	TRBD1	TRBV29-1	once	CSVENRGRGGAFF	TGCAGCGTAGAAAACAGGGGGCGCGGAGGAGCTTTCTTT
TRBJ2-2	NA	TRBV11-3	few	CASSFTGYTGELFF	TGTGCCAGCAGCTTCACAGGGTACACCGGGGAGCTGTTTTTT
TRBJ1-2	NA	TRBV30	few	CAWSVPGAHYGYTF	TGTGCCTGGAGTGTACCTGGGGCGCACTATGGCTACACCTTC
TRBJ1-2	NA	TRBV5-4	NA	CASSQEAGGSFNYGYTF	TGTGCCAGCAGCCAGGAGGCGGGGGGGAGTTTTAACTATGGCTACACCTTC
TRBJ2-2	NA	TRBV7-3	few	CASSLIEGSGELFF	TGTGCCAGCAGCTTAATAGAAGGGTCCGGGGAGCTGTTTTTT
TRBJ1-4	NA	TRBV6-2/TRBV6-3	few	CASSYPGRGANEKLFF	TGTGCCAGCAGTTACCCCGGAAGGGGTGCTAATGAAAAACTGTTTTTT
TRBJ2-7	TRBD1	TRBV29-1	NA	CSVRTGPYEQYF	TGCAGCGTGCGGACAGGCCCCTACGAGCAGTACTTC
TRBJ2-1	NA	TRBV11-3	NA	CASSLVLDPANEQFF	TGTGCCAGCAGCTTAGTTTTAGACCCAGCCAATGAGCAGTTCTTC
TRBJ2-1	TRBD2	TRBV6-2/TRBV6-3	few	CASSPYRLAGVNEQFF	TGTGCCAGCAGTCCATACAGACTAGCGGGAGTAAATGAGCAGTTCTTC
TRBJ1-1	TRBD1	TRBV9	NA	CASSNTGATEAFF	TGTGCCAGCAGCAATACAGGGGCCACTGAAGCTTTCTTT
TRBJ2-7	TRBD1	TRBV7-2	NA	CASSLIQGAREQYF	TGTGCCAGCAGCTTAATACAGGGGGCTAGGGAGCAGTACTTC
TRBJ2-7	TRBD1	TRBV15	once	CATSRDRDGDRGDEQYF	TGTGCCACCAGCAGAGATCGGGATGGGGACAGGGGCGACGAGCAGTACTTC
TRBJ1-1	NA	TRBV6-5	few	CASSYAGNTEAFF	TGTGCCAGCAGTTACGCAGGGAACACTGAAGCTTTCTTT
TRBJ1-1	NA	TRBV12-3/TRBV12-4	NA	CASSLALGVSTEAFF	TGTGCCAGCAGTTTAGCGCTGGGGGTTAGCACTGAAGCTTTCTTT
TRBJ2-1	TRBD2	TRBV6-2/TRBV6-3	few	CASSFVRTSGGESFF	TGTGCCAGCAGTTTCGTCCGGACTAGCGGGGGGGAATCGTTCTTC
TRBJ2-1	NA	TRBV21-1	NA	CASTKAFVAGPYNEQFF	TGTGCCAGCACTAAGGCTTTCGTAGCGGGACCCTACAATGAGCAGTTCTTC
TRBJ1-1	NA	TRBV5-1	few	CASSPSFGGNTEAFF	TGCGCCAGCAGCCCCTCGTTCGGGGGGAACACTGAAGCTTTCTTT
TRBJ2-4	NA	TRBV9	few	CASSVSGVAKNIQYF	TGTGCCAGCAGCGTATCTGGAGTAGCCAAAAACATTCAGTACTTC
TRBJ2-7	NA	TRBV11-2	NA	CASSLVFYEQYF	TGTGCCAGCAGCTTAGTTTTCTACGAGCAGTACTTC
TRBJ2-1	NA	TRBV4-2	few	CASSQNSHNEQFF	TGTGCCAGCAGCCAGAACAGCCACAATGAGCAGTTCTTC
TRBJ2-7	NA	TRBV2	NA	CASSAGAAYEQYF	TGTGCCAGCAGTGCGGGGGCCGCCTACGAGCAGTACTTC
TRBJ2-7	NA	TRBV29-1	once	CSVETGTGYEQYF	TGCAGCGTTGAAACAGGGACTGGGTACGAGCAGTACTTC
TRBJ2-1	NA	TRBV5-1	NA	CASSPDWTSRNEQFF	TGCGCCAGCAGTCCGGACTGGACCTCTCGGAATGAGCAGTTCTTC
TRBJ2-2	NA	TRBV2	few	CASSEGVQSLNTGELFF	TGTGCCAGCAGTGAAGGGGTGCAGTCACTCAACACCGGGGAGCTGTTTTTT
TRBJ2-1	NA	TRBV12-3/TRBV12-4	NA	CASSRRDEQFF	TGTGCCAGCAGTCGGCGGGATGAGCAGTTCTTC
TRBJ2-1	NA	TRBV10-3	NA	CASLPPDSDNEQFF	TGTGCCAGTTTACCCCCGGACAGTGACAATGAGCAGTTCTTC